These 16 T cell receptor beta chains were all obtained from the same sample, sequenced in a study of Tregs in tolerant kidney transplant recipients. This table comes from immunoSEQ multiplex PCR, and its TCRdb copy is limited to in-frame clones, with some not included. The data show 95,000 to 120,000 clones, 90% seen once. This material consisted of CD4+ T cells from blood, taken before the transplant. These receptors all stem from a human donor who received a combined kidney and bone marrow transplant.

V is TRBV23-1 and J is TRBJ1-2, with TRBD1 identical over 12 bases. TRBV23-1 is an ORF, and what it does is uncertain. This CDR3 has 17 amino acids. V lost 5 bases to trimming and J lost 4 bases; unmatched junction nucleotides: 11. The CDR3 reads CASSGRDRGRGGYGYTF. CDR3 coding DNA: TGCGCCAGCAGTGGCCGGGACAGGGGGCGGGGCGGCTATGGCTACACCTTC.

The rearrangement links TRBV6-5 to TRBJ2-7; the match to TRBD2 covers 10 bases. Losses at the gene ends were 0 bases for V and 2 bases for J; bases not matched to a gene: 4. CDR3 length: 16 residues. Germline CDR1 is MNHEY and CDR2 is SVGAGI. CDR3 DNA sequence: TGTGCCAGCAGTTACTCGATCACTAGCGGGACCTACGAGCAGTACTTC. Encoded protein: CASSYSITSGTYEQYF.

This chain connects TRBV7-6 to TRBJ2-2, with D possibly matching TRBD2 (6 bases). The CDR3 is 18 residues long. Germline V gives CDR1 SGHVS, CDR2 FNYEAQ. With 5 bases removed from V and 2 bases from J, the gap between germline ends came to 21 bases. CDR3 sequence reads: CASSKRGGAILNTGELFF. CDR3 nucleotide sequence: TGTGCCAGCAGCAAAAGAGGAGGGGCCATCCTAAACACCGGGGAGCTGTTTTTT.

The genes are TRBV6-5 and TRBJ1-5; no reliable D call. Trimming pared 6 bases from V and 3 bases from J, leaving 15 bases between. Germline V gives CDR1 MNHEY, CDR2 SVGAGI. CDR3 size: 15 residues. The chain's CDR3 is CASSRSQLNNQPQHF. The CDR3 region has the DNA TGTGCCAGCAGCCGTAGCCAACTGAACAATCAGCCCCAGCATTTT.

This rearrangement joins TRBV19 to TRBJ2-5; 8 nucleotides match TRBD2. V shed 2 bases, J shed 5 bases, and the junction held 7 bases outside the gene matches. The CDR3 extends over 15 amino acids. Germline V gives CDR1 LNHDA, CDR2 SQIVND (reference sequence). The CDR3 DNA is TGTGCCAGTAGTATATCGGGGGGGTCCAGGGAGACCCAGTACTTC. Its translation: CASSISGGSRETQYF.

The CDR3 sequence: CASSLAARGTEAFF. The DNA of the CDR3 is TGTGCCAGCAGCTTGGCCGCTCGGGGCACTGAAGCTTTCTTT. The chain combines TRBV5-6 with TRBJ1-1; D is undetermined. V shed 0 bases and J shed 4 bases, with 10 bases lying between them. Germline V gene data show CDR1 as SGHDT and CDR2 as YYEEEE. CDR3 size: 14 residues.

This clone was observed a few times. The V call is TRBV2, the J call TRBJ2-3; the match to TRBD2 covers 12 bases. The V gene's germline CDR1 is SNHLY and CDR2 FYNNEI. V gave up 6 bases and J gave up 5 bases; unmatched junction bases: 3. There are 14 residues in the CDR3. The CDR3, as DNA: TGTGCCAGCAGCCCGGGACTAGCGGGAGATACGCAGTATTTT. Amino acids: CASSPGLAGDTQYF.

The chain joins TRBV7-2 to TRBJ1-5; D unclear. Per the germline V gene, CDR1 is SGHTA and CDR2 is FQGNSA. Trimming stripped 2 bases from V and 5 bases from J, with 16 bases between. CDR3 length: 16 residues. The CDR3 sequence is CASSLPAGKSHQPQHF. The CDR3 DNA reads TGTGCCAGCAGCTTACCTGCGGGTAAGAGCCATCAGCCCCAGCATTTT.

This chain links TRBV19 with TRBJ1-5; 10 bases map to TRBD1. The CDR3 consists of 16 residues. Germline V CDR1 and CDR2: LNHDA, SQIVND (reference sequence). J was trimmed by 5 bases and V by 4 bases; bases with no gene match: 8. The CDR3 protein is CASSRGTGDFDQPQHF. The DNA for the CDR3 is TGTGCCAGTAGTAGAGGGACAGGGGATTTTGATCAGCCCCAGCATTTT.

The chain is built from TRBV28 and TRBJ2-7, with 9 bases aligning to TRBD2. With V trimmed by 7 bases and J by 2 bases, 6 bases remained unmatched. The CDR3 covers 14 residues. Germline lookup yields CDR1 MDHEN and CDR2 SYDVKM. Here the CDR3 DNA reads TGTGCCAGCAACGGCGGGAGGGTCCCCTACGAGCAGTACTTC. It encodes CASNGGRVPYEQYF.

Comments on this clone: One junction end does not reproduce the germline sequence, and a read error may be involved. The gene calls are TRBV6-1 and TRBJ2-1; TRBD2 aligns across 8 bases. Germline CDR1 is MNHNS and CDR2 is SASEGT. The CDR3 has 15 amino acids. The CDR3 is CASSQNVVAGHGRVF. The CDR3 region has the DNA TGTGCCAGCAGCCAGAACGTGGTAGCGGGGCACGGACGAGTCTTC.

The chain joins TRBV15 to TRBJ1-3; the match to TRBD1 covers 7 bases. The CDR3 is 17 residues long. Germline V gene lookup returns CDR1 LNHNV and CDR2 YYDKDF (reference sequence). V shed 3 bases, J shed 5 bases, and the junction held 13 bases outside the gene matches. In DNA form, the CDR3 reads TGTGCCACCAGCAGCGGGGGAATCACAGGGGTTCGAAACACCATATATTTT. It translates to CATSSGGITGVRNTIYF. Drawing the rest from reference TRBV15 and TRBJ1-3, the complete variable domain is DAMVIQNPRYQVTQFGKPVTLSCSQTLNHNVMYWYQQKSSQAPKLLFHYYDKDFNNEADTPDNFQSRRPNTSFCFLDIRSPGLGDTAMYLCATSSGGITGVRNTIYFGEGSWLTVV.

This chain links TRBV5-4 with TRBJ2-7, with 8 bases matching TRBD1. In germline, CDR1 is SGHNT, CDR2 YYREEE (reference sequence). There are 14 residues in the CDR3. Trimming cost V 5 bases and J 5 bases; bases outside gene matches: 9. The CDR3 sequence: CASRVDRGRDEQYF. CDR3 sequence (DNA): TGTGCCAGCAGGGTAGACAGGGGTCGGGACGAGCAGTACTTC. The variable domain in full, completed from reference TRBV5-4 and TRBJ2-7, reads ETGVTQSPTHLIKTRGQQVTLRCSSQSGHNTVSWYQQALGQGPQFIFQYYREEENGRGNFPPRFSGLQFPNYSSELNVNALELDDSALYLCASRVDRGRDEQYFGPGTRLTVT.

The chain is built from TRBV9 and TRBJ2-3, with 9 bases identical to TRBD2. The CDR3 runs 15 residues. J lost 6 bases, V lost 1 base, and 6 bases had no gene match. CDR1 SGDLS and CDR2 YYNGEE come from the germline V gene. CDR3 in amino acids: CASSVTGTSMDTQYF. In DNA form, the CDR3 reads TGTGCCAGCAGCGTAACCGGGACTAGCATGGATACGCAGTATTTT.

The chain employs TRBV30 and TRBJ2-1; 12 nucleotides align to TRBD2. V shed 0 bases and J 10 bases; nucleotides not matched to a gene: 4. The germline gives CDR1 GTSNPN, CDR2 SVGIG (reference sequence). The CDR3 loop spans 14 amino acids. This CDR3 is CAWSVGLAGGEQFF. The CDR3 DNA sequence: TGTGCCTGGAGTGTTGGGCTAGCGGGAGGGGAGCAGTTCTTC. Full variable domain (rest looked up from reference TRBV30 and TRBJ2-1): SQTIHQWPATLVQPVGSPLSLECTVEGTSNPNLYWYRQAAGRGLQLLFYSVGIGQISSEVPQNLSASRPQDRQFILSSKKLLLSDSGFYLCAWSVGLAGGEQFFGPGTRLTVL.

The genes are TRBV19 and TRBJ1-1; D gene uncertain. Germline values: CDR1 LNHDA, CDR2 SQIVND (reference sequence). The V and J ends lost 3 bases and 0 bases respectively, with 11 bases between them. CDR3 length: 15 amino acids. As DNA, the CDR3 is TGTGCCAGTAGTATGTTGTGGGAGGTGAACACTGAAGCTTTCTTT. Its protein is CASSMLWEVNTEAFF.